This T cell receptor (beta chain) comes out of a study of shared clonotypes between healthy human individuals. Study background: Serving as donors were a couple of women and a few men, whose ages spanned 18 to 49. Findings and limits, study-wide: About 5% of naive CD4 clonotypes were shared across a handful of donors. Represented diversity, genetic and exposure-history alike, was limited by few donors.

It was at deep level that the assay was run. The assay was immunoSEQ multiplex PCR, and TCRdb's table has in-frame clones only and misses some. Of 2,500,000 or so clones in the sample, around 93% were seen once. This CDR3 region has 12 residues. The germline V gene has CDR1 SEHNR and CDR2 FQNEAQ (reference sequence). V shed 5 bases and J shed 0 bases, with 3 bases lying between them. This clone appeared a few times. The target antigen is unknown. The rearrangement links TRBV7-9 to TRBJ2-3; no firm D call. This clonotype originated in a man between 18 and 29 years old in good health. Some clones in this sample may be carry-over from other donors' samples. Sequencing input: naive CD4+ T cells from PBMCs. Subset noted: CD45RA+ positively selected. The CDR3 loop is CASSQSTDTQYF. The CDR3 region has the DNA TGTGCCAGCAGCCAGAGCACAGATACGCAGTATTTT.